These 13 T cell receptor beta chains were all obtained from the same sample, sequenced in a study of blood T cells in healthy people across ages. A sample-barcoded 5' primer and a J-beta primer mix were used in a second PCR of roughly 6 to 11 cycles. TCRdb re-derived calls from the 5' RACE reads in MiXCR, one entry per CDR3 protein. The profile shows a few hundred thousand distinct CDR3 sequences, 50% to 60% of them singletons. What was sequenced was blood. These receptors all stem from a man in his sixties in good health.

This chain uses TRBV15 with TRBJ2-5; no definite D call. The length of the CDR3 is 15 residues. CDR1 is LNHNV and CDR2 is YYDKDF in the germline V gene (reference sequence). V shed 5 bases and J shed 2 bases, with 15 bases lying between them. CDR3 nucleotides: TGTGCCACCAGCGGAAGCGTGGGGAAACAAGAGACCCAGTACTTC. It encodes CATSGSVGKQETQYF.

The J gene is TRBJ2-1, the V gene TRBV6-2 or TRBV6-3; D unresolved. Germline V gene data show CDR1 as MNHEY and CDR2 as SVGEGT. Deletions cut 0 bases from V and 12 bases from J, with 12 bases between. This CDR3 has 13 amino acids. CDR3 region: CASSYSIIWGQFF. The DNA for the CDR3 is TGTGCCAGCAGTTACTCGATAATTTGGGGGCAGTTCTTC.

The chain joins TRBV25-1 to TRBJ2-1; possibly TRBD2 for D (6 bases). The CDR3 runs to 12 residues. Trimming pared 7 bases from V and 10 bases from J, leaving 14 bases between. Germline CDR1 and CDR2: MGHDK and SYGVNS. CDR3 region: CASKHGGNEQFF. CDR3 DNA: TGTGCCAGCAAACATGGCGGGAACGAGCAGTTCTTC. Variable domain in full (rest from reference TRBV25-1 and TRBJ2-1): EADIYQTPRYLVIGTGKKITLECSQTMGHDKMYWYQQDPGMELHLIHYSYGVNSTEKGDLSSESTVSRIRTEHFPLTLESARPSHTSQYLCASKHGGNEQFFGPGTRLTVL.

The J gene is TRBJ2-5, the V gene TRBV6-6, with 9 nucleotides matching TRBD2. Germline V gene sequence: CDR1 MNHNY, CDR2 SVGAGI (reference sequence). CDR3 length equals 17 residues. Unmatched junction bases numbered 14, after V lost 7 bases and J lost 2 bases. The CDR3, as DNA: TGTGCCAGCACCGACAGAGGACTAGCGATTTCTCAAGAGACCCAGTACTTC. As protein: CASTDRGLAISQETQYF.

This clonotype turned up a few times. The chain is built from TRBV9 and TRBJ2-1; D tentatively reads TRBD1 or TRBD2 (5 bases each). The germline V gene has CDR1 SGDLS and CDR2 YYNGEE. The CDR3 loop spans 15 amino acids. The V end lost 3 bases, the J end lost 2 bases, and 12 bases lay between the germline ends. The CDR3 loop is CASSDSSGPYNEQFF. In nucleotides, the CDR3 is TGTGCCAGCAGCGACTCTTCGGGACCCTACAATGAGCAGTTCTTC.

Only a few counts were recorded for this clonotype. J is TRBJ2-3 and V is TRBV7-2; possible D gene TRBD2, 7 bases. This CDR3 is built from 15 residues. From germline, CDR1 is SGHTA and CDR2 FQGNSA. The V gene lost 5 bases and the J gene lost 7 bases, with 19 bases spanning the gap. CDR3 coding DNA: TGTGCCAGCAGCCCCGGCGGGGGCCGTTTGAATACGCAGTATTTT. It specifies CASSPGGGRLNTQYF.

Notes on this clonotype: This may arise from a read error, as a much more abundant clone is one base away. The chain combines TRBV20-1 with TRBJ1-5; maybe TRBD1 (6 bases). The CDR3 is 15 amino acids. Germline V gene lookup returns CDR1 DFQATT and CDR2 SNEGSKA (reference sequence). The V end was cut by 4 bases, the J end by 4 bases, with 17 bases between. This CDR3 is CSAIPPGALNQPQHF. The CDR3 coding sequence is TGCAGTGCTATTCCGCCAGGGGCGTTGAATCAGCCCCAGCATTTT.

V is TRBV28 and J is TRBJ2-5, with TRBD1 matching over 8 bases. This CDR3 region has 12 residues. V lost 7 bases, J lost 5 bases, and 3 bases stayed unmatched. CDR1 and CDR2 from the germline V gene are MDHEN and SYDVKM. CDR3 region: CASNDRGETQYF. In DNA form, the CDR3 reads TGTGCCAGCAATGACAGGGGTGAGACCCAGTACTTC. Full variable domain (missing parts from reference TRBV28 and TRBJ2-5): DVKVTQSSRYLVKRTGEKVFLECVQDMDHENMFWYRQDPGLGLRLIYFSYDVKMKEKGDIPEGYSVSREKKERFSLILESASTNQTSMYLCASNDRGETQYFGPGTRLLVL.

V gene TRBV5-6 combines with J gene TRBJ2-3, with 10 positions matching TRBD2. Germline values: CDR1 SGHDT, CDR2 YYEEEE. The junction had 5 bases not matched to a gene; V was cut back by 4 bases and J by 3 bases. The CDR3 totals 15 residues. The CDR3 loop reads CASSVTSGLTDTQYF. CDR3 nucleotide sequence: TGTGCCAGCAGCGTGACTAGCGGGTTGACAGATACGCAGTATTTT.

The DNA of the CDR3 is TGCAGTGCTAGAGTGGGGGTCATGAACACTGAAGCTTTCTTT. Translation: CSARVGVMNTEAFF. The chain links TRBV20-1 to TRBJ1-1, with a tentative D call TRBD1 (5 bases). Germline V gene lookup returns CDR1 DFQATT and CDR2 SNEGSKA (reference sequence). The CDR3 runs to 14 residues. V was clipped by 1 base and J by 0 bases, with 9 bases between them.

The chain recombines TRBV5-1 with TRBJ2-7, with TRBD1 matching over 10 bases. The CDR3 length is 15 residues. V lost 0 bases, J lost 2 bases, and 2 bases stayed unmatched. Germline values: CDR1 SGHRS, CDR2 YFSETQ. CDR3 in amino acids: CASSLVGQGPYEQYF. The DNA of the CDR3 is TGCGCCAGCAGCTTGGTGGGACAGGGGCCCTACGAGCAGTACTTC.

This chain links TRBV25-1 with TRBJ2-3, with a tentative D call TRBD2 (6 bases). There are 18 residues in the CDR3. Trimming removed 4 bases from V and 6 bases from J, with 26 bases in between. Germline V gene sequence: CDR1 MGHDK, CDR2 SYGVNS. In DNA form, the CDR3 reads TGTGCCAGCAGTGCCGTGCCGAGGCGGGGTTTAATTGGCGATACGCAGTATTTT. It specifies CASSAVPRRGLIGDTQYF. Looking up the rest from reference TRBV25-1 and TRBJ2-3 gives the full variable domain: EADIYQTPRYLVIGTGKKITLECSQTMGHDKMYWYQQDPGMELHLIHYSYGVNSTEKGDLSSESTVSRIRTEHFPLTLESARPSHTSQYLCASSAVPRRGLIGDTQYFGPGTRLTVL.

The chain uses TRBV5-1 and TRBJ2-5, with a tentative D call TRBD1 (5 bases). Germline loops: CDR1 SGHRS, CDR2 YFSETQ. This CDR3 spans 13 amino acids. V lost 5 bases, J lost 8 bases, and 16 bases lay in between. The CDR3 protein is CASSHDSPGTQYF. The CDR3 nucleotides read TGCGCCAGCAGTCACGACAGCCCAGGTACCCAGTACTTC.